The 13 T cell receptor beta chains given below trace back to one sample, sequenced in a study of beta chain features in type 1 diabetes (dated by TCRdb to 2016 to 2019). Libraries came from the immunoSEQ multiplex PCR assay. The entire isolated RNA was reverse transcribed using the High Capacity cDNA Reverse Transcription Kit, and thus expressed TCRB transcripts were sequenced. Imported from immuneACCESS, the table was reduced by TCRdb to in-frame sequences with V and J called. These copies leave out some clones; in studies compared against another copy, an unresolved V gene accounts for under half, and the cause of the remainder is not known. In all, the sample holds 620,000 or so clones, and less than 20% of those were seen once. The top ten clonotypes cover around 0.095% of the sample. The sequenced sample consisted of naive CD4+ T cells from blood. The intended sense of this specimen's cell subset or site label: true naive CD4+ T cells. Receptors were obtained from a young man in good health.

This clone turned up a few times. The chain is built from TRBV10-3 and TRBJ1-6; D is ambiguous. V was trimmed by 4 bases and J by 7 bases, leaving 11 bases between them. CDR3 length: 14 residues. Germline CDR1 reads ENHRY; CDR2 reads SYGVKD. The CDR3 is CAISGGVRNSPLHF. In DNA, the CDR3 is TGTGCCATCAGTGGCGGGGTTCGCAATTCACCCCTCCACTTT.

This clone was observed a handful of times. CDR3 DNA sequence: TGTGCCAGCAGCCGAGAGGACCGAGGGGTAGCTTTCTTT. Translation gives CASSREDRGVAFF. The chain combines TRBV7-9 with TRBJ1-1, with D tentatively TRBD1 (5 bases). The CDR3 runs 13 residues. V was shortened by 5 bases and J by 10 bases, with 17 bases between the two germline ends. The germline gives CDR1 SEHNR, CDR2 FQNEAQ (reference sequence).

This clone was seen more than once but under ten times. This chain uses TRBV21-1 with TRBJ2-2. TRBV21-1 has pseudogene status. The CDR3 has 15 residues. The CDR3 DNA reads TGTGCCAGCAGCCCTATGGACGGTGACACCGGGGAGCTGTTTTTT. Its protein is CASSPMDGDTGELFF.

This clone was found a few times. This chain links TRBV25-1 with TRBJ1-1, with D maybe TRBD1 (6 bases). The germline V and J ends were trimmed by 2 bases and 5 bases, with 15 bases remaining between them. The V gene's germline CDR1 is MGHDK and CDR2 SYGVNS. The CDR3 sequence is 15 residues long. As DNA, the CDR3 is TGTGCCAGCAGTGAACTGGGCAGGGGAAAGACTGAAGCTTTCTTT. It yields the protein CASSELGRGKTEAFF.

The genes are TRBV11-1 and TRBJ2-1; 8 bases align to TRBD2. This CDR3 has 14 residues. Germline values: CDR1 SGHAT, CDR2 FQDESV (reference sequence). Losses at the gene ends were 7 bases for V and 8 bases for J; bases not matched to a gene: 10. The CDR3 spells CASTSGGGRDEQFF. CDR3 bases: TGTGCCAGCACCTCCGGGGGGGGGCGCGATGAGCAGTTCTTC.

This clone appeared a few times. The chain is built from TRBV4-3 and TRBJ2-1, with D possibly TRBD1 on 5 matching bases. CDR1 and CDR2 from the germline V gene are LGHNA and YSLEER. The CDR3 has 15 amino acids. V was pared by 0 bases and J by 10 bases, with 16 bases between. The CDR3 loop reads CASSQDKRGSPEQFF. The CDR3 DNA reads TGCGCCAGCAGCCAAGATAAAAGGGGCTCGCCCGAGCAGTTCTTC.

The chain links TRBV5-1 to TRBJ2-7, with 10 nucleotides matching TRBD1. The CDR3 runs to 14 residues. The trim removed 3 bases at V and 3 bases at J, leaving 3 bases unmatched. The germline gives CDR1 SGHRS, CDR2 YFSETQ. The CDR3 nucleotides read TGCGCCAGCAGCTCAGACAGGGGGCTCTACGAGCAGTACTTC. It specifies CASSSDRGLYEQYF. The entire variable domain, with the rest obtained from reference TRBV5-1 and TRBJ2-7, is as follows: KAGVTQTPRYLIKTRGQQVTLSCSPISGHRSVSWYQQTPGQGLQFLFEYFSETQRNKGNFPGRFSGRQFSNSRSEMNVSTLELGDSALYLCASSSDRGLYEQYFGPGTRLTVT.

This clone was seen more than once but under ten times. The chain joins TRBV5-5 to TRBJ1-2; unclear D gene. V shed 4 bases and J shed 3 bases, with 10 bases lying between them. The CDR3 contains 13 residues. Germline V gene sequence: CDR1 SGHKS, CDR2 YYEKEE (reference sequence). The CDR3 bases are TGTGCCAGCAGCCTGAGGCAGGACTATGGCTACACCTTC. Encoded protein: CASSLRQDYGYTF.

J is TRBJ2-1 and V is TRBV18; perhaps D is TRBD1 or TRBD2 (5 bases each). Deletions cut 6 bases from V and 9 bases from J, with 12 bases between. This CDR3 comprises 12 residues. Germline CDR1 KGHSH, CDR2 LQKENI. CDR3 coding DNA: TGTGCCAGCTCGTTCAGGGAGACTGAGCAGTTCTTC. Its translation: CASSFRETEQFF.

On this clone itself: Different DNA sequences within this sample yield the same CDR3. This chain uses TRBV9 with TRBJ2-5; the D gene is possibly TRBD1 (5 bases). The J call may be faulty, since TRBJ2-7 better matches the DNA end. The CDR3 spans 13 residues. CDR1 and CDR2 from the germline V gene are SGDLS and YYNGEE. Written as DNA, the CDR3 is TGTGCCAGCAGCGTAGCAGGGTCGTACGAGCAGTACTTC. Translating gives CASSVAGSYEQYF.

This clone was recorded a few times. The rearrangement joins TRBV29-1 to TRBJ2-5; the D gene is possibly TRBD2 (6 bases). The V end lost 4 bases, the J end lost 4 bases, and 7 bases lay between the germline ends. Germline V gives CDR1 SQVTM, CDR2 ANQGSEA. CDR3 length: 11 residues. CDR3 nucleotide sequence: TGCAGCGTTGGGAGGGGAGAGACCCAGTACTTC. Its protein product is CSVGRGETQYF.

CDR3 nucleotides: TGTGCCAGCAGCCGAGGGGGAGCCCAGCATTTT. It translates to CASSRGGAQHF. The chain recombines TRBV7-9 with TRBJ1-5; D is possibly TRBD1 (6 bases). The CDR3 is 11 amino acids. Trimming removed 5 bases at V and 11 bases at J, with 10 bases between. Germline V lookup: CDR1 SEHNR, CDR2 FQNEAQ (reference sequence).

The rearrangement uses TRBV27 and TRBJ2-7; TRBD2 aligns across 8 bases. J was trimmed by 2 bases and V by 10 bases; bases with no gene match: 13. The CDR3 sequence is 15 residues long. Germline lookup yields CDR1 MNHEY and CDR2 SMNVEV (reference sequence). CDR3 bases: TGTGCCACCTATACTGGGTTAGCGGGAACCTACGAGCAGTACTTC. This translates into CATYTGLAGTYEQYF.